The rows below give T cell receptor beta chains drawn from one sample of a study of shared clonotypes between healthy human individuals. Produced via immunoSEQ multiplex PCR; TCRdb's table is partial and in-frame only. The data contain approximately 2,000,000 clones, 90% to 95% of them seen just once; the ten biggest clones take up over 1.5%. Specimen: naive CD8+ T cells from PBMCs. Receptor source: a man aged 18 to 30 in good health. Some clones in this sample may be carry-over from other donors' samples. Both conserved end residues are part of each CDR3. D genes are given only for firm matches. Clone size appears in some rows only: once, few, many, or a class for an expanded clone.

V	D	size	J	CDR3	DNA
TRBV2	TRBD1	.	TRBJ1-2	CANYRGEGGYGYTF	TGTGCCAACTACAGGGGAGAGGGTGGCTATGGCTACACCTTC
TRBV7-8	.	.	TRBJ1-2	CASSLSRGSKGYTF	TGTGCCAGCAGTCTTTCCAGGGGTTCGAAAGGCTACACCTTC
TRBV13	TRBD1	.	TRBJ1-1	CASSLEGAWSAEAFF	TGTGCCAGCAGCTTAGAGGGGGCCTGGTCGGCTGAAGCTTTCTTT
TRBV7-9	.	.	TRBJ1-1	CASSLEVFTAFF	TGTGCCAGCAGCTTAGAGGTATTTACGGCTTTCTTT
TRBV7-9	.	few	TRBJ2-1	CASSSRDVSNEQFF	TGTGCCAGCAGCTCACGGGATGTGAGCAATGAGCAGTTCTTC
TRBV7-9	TRBD1	.	TRBJ1-2	CASSYDTGQGDYGYTF	TGTGCCAGCAGCTATGATACGGGACAGGGGGACTATGGCTACACCTTC
TRBV6-5	.	once	TRBJ2-1	CASSYWDGDNEQFF	TGTGCCAGCAGTTACTGGGATGGGGACAATGAGCAGTTCTTC
TRBV5-1	TRBD2	.	TRBJ2-7	CASSLATGLAAYEQYF	TGCGCCAGCAGCTTGGCGACGGGACTAGCGGCCTACGAGCAGTACTTC
TRBV27	.	.	TRBJ1-4	CASSSTSLTNEKLFF	TGTGCCAGCAGTTCCACAAGCCTGACTAATGAAAAACTGTTTTTT
TRBV6-5	.	.	TRBJ2-2	CASSFQGQGLFF	TGTGCCAGCAGTTTCCAGGGGCAGGGGCTGTTTTTT
TRBV20-1	.	.	TRBJ2-4	CSASGKNIQYF	TGCAGTGCTAGCGGTAAAAACATTCAGTACTTC
TRBV30	.	.	TRBJ1-1	CAWWTSRNTEAFF	TGTGCCTGGTGGACATCTAGGAACACTGAAGCTTTCTTT
TRBV13	.	.	TRBJ2-7	CASSLGTRDEQYF	TGTGCCAGCAGCCTAGGGACCCGCGACGAGCAGTACTTC
TRBV29-1	.	few	TRBJ1-2	CSAVGAGDGYTF	TGCAGCGCCGTCGGAGCAGGGGATGGCTACACCTTC
TRBV28	TRBD1	.	TRBJ1-1	CASSFTGDPEAFF	TGTGCCAGCAGTTTTACAGGGGACCCTGAAGCTTTCTTT
TRBV12-2	.	.	TRBJ2-4	CASRPFRGPLAKNIQYF	TGTGCAAGTCGCCCCTTTCGGGGTCCTTTAGCCAAAAACATTCAGTACTTC
TRBV4-1	.	.	TRBJ2-7	CASSPPPGRSLDEQYF	TGCGCCAGCAGCCCACCGCCCGGCCGGTCTTTGGACGAGCAGTACTTC
TRBV2	.	.	TRBJ1-2	CATRERAVGLIGYTF	TGTGCCACCCGGGAACGGGCGGTCGGGCTTATTGGCTACACCTTC